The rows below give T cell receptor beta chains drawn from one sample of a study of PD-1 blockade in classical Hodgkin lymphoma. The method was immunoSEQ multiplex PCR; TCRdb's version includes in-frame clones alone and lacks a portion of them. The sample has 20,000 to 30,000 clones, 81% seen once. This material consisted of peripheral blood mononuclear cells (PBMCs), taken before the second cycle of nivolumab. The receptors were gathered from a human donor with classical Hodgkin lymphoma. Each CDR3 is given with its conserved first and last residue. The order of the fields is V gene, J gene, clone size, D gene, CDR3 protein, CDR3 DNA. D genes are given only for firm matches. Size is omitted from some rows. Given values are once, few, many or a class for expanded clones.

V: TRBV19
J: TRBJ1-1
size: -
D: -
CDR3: CASSIWGLDTEAFF
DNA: TGTGCCAGTAGTATTTGGGGGTTAGACACTGAAGCTTTCTTT

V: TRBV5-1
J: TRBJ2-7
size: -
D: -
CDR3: CASSLLGNYEQYF
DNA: TGCGCCAGCAGCTTACTGGGAAATTACGAGCAGTACTTC

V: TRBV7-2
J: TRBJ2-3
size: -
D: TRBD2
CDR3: CASSLGLAGADTQYF
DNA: TGTGCCAGCAGCTTAGGACTAGCGGGAGCAGATACGCAGTATTTT

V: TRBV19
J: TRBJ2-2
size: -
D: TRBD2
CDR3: CASSIRLAGGPGELFF
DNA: TGTGCCAGTAGTATACGACTAGCGGGAGGGCCCGGGGAGCTGTTTTTT

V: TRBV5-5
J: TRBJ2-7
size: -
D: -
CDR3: CASSLNVYEQYF
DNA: TGTGCCAGCAGCTTGAATGTCTACGAGCAGTACTTC

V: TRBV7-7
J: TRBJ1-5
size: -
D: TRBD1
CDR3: CASSLDITPGQGFYQPQHF
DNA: TGTGCCAGCAGCTTAGATATTACCCCGGGACAGGGGTTTTATCAGCCCCAGCATTTT

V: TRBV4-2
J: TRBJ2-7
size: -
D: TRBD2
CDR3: CASSPGTSGGGPYEQYF
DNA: TGTGCCAGCAGCCCAGGGACTAGCGGAGGGGGTCCCTACGAGCAGTACTTC

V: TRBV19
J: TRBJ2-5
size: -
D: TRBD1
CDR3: CASSIETGMETQYF
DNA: TGTGCCAGTAGTATAGAGACAGGGATGGAGACCCAGTACTTC

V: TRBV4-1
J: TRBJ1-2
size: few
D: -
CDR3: CASSQATGTTNYGYTF
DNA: TGCGCCAGCAGCCAAGCTACAGGAACCACTAACTATGGCTACACCTTC

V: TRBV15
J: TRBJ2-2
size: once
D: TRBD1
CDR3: CATSTTQGTGELFF
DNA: TGTGCCACCAGCACCACACAGGGGACCGGGGAGCTGTTTTTT

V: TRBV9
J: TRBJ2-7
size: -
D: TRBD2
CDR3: CASSVGGSGPWDYEQYF
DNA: TGTGCCAGCAGCGTAGGGGGTAGCGGGCCCTGGGACTACGAGCAGTACTTC

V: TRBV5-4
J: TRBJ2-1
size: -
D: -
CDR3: CASSQGGKNEQFF
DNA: TGTGCCAGCAGCCAGGGTGGGAAAAATGAGCAGTTCTTC

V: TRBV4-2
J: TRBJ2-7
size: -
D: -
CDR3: CASSQATGRSSSYEQYF
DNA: TGTGCCAGCAGCCAAGCGACAGGCAGAAGTAGCTCCTACGAGCAGTACTTC

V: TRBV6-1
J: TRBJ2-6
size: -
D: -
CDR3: CASTMNSGANVLTF
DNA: TGTGCCAGCACCATGAACTCTGGGGCCAACGTCCTGACTTTC

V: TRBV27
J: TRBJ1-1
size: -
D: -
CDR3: CASSLGRLNTEAFF
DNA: TGTGCCAGCAGTTTAGGCCGCTTGAACACTGAAGCTTTCTTT

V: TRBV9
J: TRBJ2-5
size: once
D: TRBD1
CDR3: CASSVPAPTGRQETQYF
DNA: TGTGCCAGCAGCGTACCAGCGCCGACAGGGCGGCAAGAGACCCAGTACTTC

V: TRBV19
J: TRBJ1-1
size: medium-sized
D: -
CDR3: CASSIGRMITEAFF
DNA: TGTGCCAGTAGTATAGGCAGGATGATCACTGAAGCTTTCTTT

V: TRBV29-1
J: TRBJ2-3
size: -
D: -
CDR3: CSVEKGQFLGDTQYF
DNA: TGCAGCGTTGAGAAGGGGCAGTTCCTTGGGGATACGCAGTATTTT

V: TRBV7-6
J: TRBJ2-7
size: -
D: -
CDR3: CASSFASPGYEQYF
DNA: TGTGCCAGCAGCTTTGCTAGTCCTGGATACGAGCAGTACTTC